The rows below give T cell receptor beta chains drawn from one sample of a study of T-cell memory formation after mild COVID-19. TCRdb itself ran the 5' RACE reads through MiXCR, one entry per CDR3 protein. In the table there are hundreds of thousands of distinct CDR3 sequences, 20% of which are singletons. The sample consisted of PBMCs or a T cell subset sorted from them (not recorded which). These receptor sequences come from an adult woman who had mild COVID-19 (a few samples of this study predate the infection). Cell type and time point are not known. Each CDR3 is given with its conserved first and last residue. D genes are given only for firm matches. Clone size is not always given. Where it is, it says once, few, many or a class for expanded clones.

TRBJ2-1 | few | TRBV9 | TRBD2 | CASSGSGREDNEQFF | TGTGCCAGCAGCGGAAGCGGGAGGGAGGACAATGAGCAGTTCTTC
TRBJ2-7 | once | TRBV19 | - | CASSMEFPYEQYF | TGTGCCAGTAGTATGGAGTTCCCCTACGAGCAGTACTTC
TRBJ2-7 | few | TRBV5-1 | TRBD2 | CASSLERGSTYEQYF | TGCGCCAGCAGCTTAGAGCGGGGGAGCACCTACGAGCAGTACTTC
TRBJ2-5 | few | TRBV12-3/TRBV12-4 | TRBD2 | CASSFGGGGETQYF | TGTGCCAGCAGTTTTGGCGGGGGGGGAGAGACCCAGTACTTC
TRBJ2-7 | - | TRBV7-9 | TRBD1 | CASSTGTGGTYEQYF | TGTGCCAGCAGTACCGGGACAGGGGGGACCTACGAGCAGTACTTC
TRBJ2-7 | many | TRBV15 | - | CATSSGGSRFYEQYF | TGTGCCACCAGCTCAGGTGGTAGTCGCTTTTACGAGCAGTACTTC
TRBJ2-7 | - | TRBV6-2/TRBV6-3 | TRBD1 | CASSYRGGGKDEQYF | TGTGCCAGCAGTTACCGAGGGGGCGGAAAGGACGAGCAGTACTTC
TRBJ2-1 | - | TRBV12-3/TRBV12-4 | TRBD2 | CASSLKRGGPNEQFF | TGTGCCAGCAGTTTAAAGCGGGGGGGCCCCAATGAGCAGTTCTTC
TRBJ2-1 | few | TRBV7-9 | TRBD2 | CASSFSGLAYEQFF | TGTGCCAGCAGCTTCTCGGGACTAGCGTATGAGCAGTTCTTC
TRBJ2-7 | few | TRBV29-1 | - | CSVEGAEQYF | TGCAGCGTGGAGGGGGCTGAGCAGTACTTC
TRBJ1-2 | - | TRBV29-1 | TRBD1 | CSVAGTGLTYNYGYTF | TGCAGCGTTGCCGGGACAGGATTGACTTATAACTATGGCTACACCTTC
TRBJ2-2 | few | TRBV7-2 | - | CASSPPGLDTGELFF | TGTGCCAGCAGCCCCCCGGGTTTGGACACCGGGGAGCTGTTTTTT
TRBJ2-7 | few | TRBV29-1 | - | CSVGEGAYEQYF | TGCAGCGTTGGAGAGGGGGCCTACGAGCAGTACTTC
TRBJ2-7 | few | TRBV20-1 | - | CSARDNGRQTYEQYF | TGCAGTGCTAGAGATAACGGGAGACAGACCTACGAGCAGTACTTC
TRBJ2-1 | - | TRBV4-1 | - | CASSQGAADYNEQFF | TGCGCCAGCAGCCAAGGGGCAGCCGATTACAATGAGCAGTTCTTC
TRBJ2-7 | - | TRBV9 | - | CASSVAEGLSYEQYF | TGTGCCAGCAGCGTAGCTGAGGGTCTTTCCTACGAGCAGTACTTC
TRBJ2-1 | few | TRBV24-1 | - | CATSDGDRTWRNEQFF | TGTGCCACCAGTGATGGAGACAGGACCTGGCGAAATGAGCAGTTCTTC
TRBJ2-7 | - | TRBV7-2 | - | CASTPEVLNEQYF | TGTGCCAGCACACCTGAAGTCCTCAACGAGCAGTACTTC
TRBJ2-1 | few | TRBV10-3 | TRBD2 | CAISPAGLAKNNEQFF | TGTGCCATCAGCCCAGCGGGACTAGCGAAGAACAATGAGCAGTTCTTC
TRBJ2-7 | few | TRBV29-1 | - | CSVVGREAYEQYF | TGCAGCGTTGTTGGCAGGGAGGCCTACGAGCAGTACTTC
TRBJ2-2 | few | TRBV19 | - | CASSITWDTGELFF | TGTGCCAGTAGTATCACTTGGGACACCGGGGAGCTGTTTTTT
TRBJ1-2 | - | TRBV7-9 | - | CASTISGGRGGYGYTF | TGTGCCAGCACCATAAGCGGTGGCAGGGGAGGATATGGCTACACCTTC
TRBJ2-1 | - | TRBV6-5 | - | CASSYLSASSEQFF | TGTGCCAGCAGTTACTTAAGCGCTAGTAGTGAGCAGTTCTTC
TRBJ2-6 | few | TRBV6-5 | - | CASSSYGTYRPGGANVLTF | TGTGCCAGCAGTTCATATGGAACGTACAGGCCCGGGGGGGCCAACGTCCTGACTTTC
TRBJ2-1 | - | TRBV10-3 | TRBD2 | CAISDLAGKLAGSSYNEQFF | TGTGCCATCAGTGACCTCGCCGGGAAGCTAGCGGGGAGCTCCTACAATGAGCAGTTCTTC
TRBJ2-5 | - | TRBV5-4 | - | CASSPPGVQQETQYF | TGTGCCAGCAGCCCCCCTGGGGTCCAACAAGAGACCCAGTACTTC
TRBJ2-3 | - | TRBV18 | - | CASSPQGRGTDTQYF | TGTGCCAGCTCACCACAGGGTCGGGGCACAGATACGCAGTATTTT
TRBJ2-3 | - | TRBV7-2 | TRBD2 | CASSARGGDTQYF | TGTGCCAGCAGCGCACGGGGGGGAGATACGCAGTATTTT
TRBJ2-3 | - | TRBV20-1 | - | CSARDNWGASTDTQYF | TGCAGTGCTAGAGATAACTGGGGAGCTAGCACAGATACGCAGTATTTT
TRBJ2-3 | - | TRBV6-2/TRBV6-3 | - | CASSPQAGRRTDTQYF | TGTGCCAGCAGTCCGCAGGCGGGGCGACGCACAGATACGCAGTATTTT
TRBJ2-7 | few | TRBV28 | - | CATQDTGLTEQYF | TGTGCCACCCAAGATACAGGGCTTACCGAGCAGTACTTC
TRBJ2-1 | - | TRBV27 | TRBD2 | CASSLFAGVQDEQFF | TGTGCCAGCAGTTTATTCGCGGGAGTTCAGGATGAGCAGTTCTTC
TRBJ1-2 | - | TRBV5-1 | TRBD1 | CASSPATGTAAGWGYTF | TGCGCCAGCAGCCCCGCAACCGGGACAGCCGCGGGTTGGGGCTACACCTTC
TRBJ2-3 | - | TRBV6-5 | - | CASSYPGDTQYF | TGTGCCAGCAGTTACCCGGGGGATACGCAGTATTTT
TRBJ2-1 | - | TRBV29-1 | - | CSAEDGESSYNEQFF | TGCAGCGCCGAGGACGGGGAAAGCTCCTACAATGAGCAGTTCTTC
TRBJ1-2 | - | TRBV14 | - | CASSIEANYGYTF | TGTGCCAGCAGCATCGAAGCTAACTATGGCTACACCTTC
TRBJ1-2 | - | TRBV6-5 | - | CASSYGWGRNYGYTF | TGTGCCAGCAGTTACGGTTGGGGCCGAAACTATGGCTACACCTTC
TRBJ2-1 | many | TRBV15 | TRBD2 | CATSRASGSTYNEQFF | TGTGCCACCAGCAGAGCCAGCGGGAGCACGTACAATGAGCAGTTCTTC
TRBJ2-5 | - | TRBV21-1 | - | CASSKRGTSGETQYF | TGTGCCAGCAGCAAACGAGGGACCAGCGGGGAGACCCAGTACTTC
TRBJ2-1 | - | TRBV10-3 | TRBD2 | CAIGVGGSTYNEQFF | TGTGCCATCGGTGTGGGCGGGAGTACCTACAATGAGCAGTTCTTC